What follows are 8 T cell receptor beta chains derived from one specimen sequenced in a study of blood T cells in healthy people across ages. Using a J-beta primer mix together with a sample-barcoded 5' primer, a second PCR was run for 7 to 11 cycles. One entry per CDR3 protein results from TCRdb running MiXCR on the 5' RACE reads. The table shows approximately 800,000 distinct CDR3 sequences, with 36% occurring only once. The sequencing sample was made of blood. Receptors originate from a man in his late teens or twenties in good health.

The chain is built from TRBV6-5 and TRBJ2-7; TRBD1 matches at 8 bases. The J call may not be correct, given that the DNA end is closer to TRBJ2-5. Germline-derived CDR1 and CDR2 are MNHEY and SVGAGI. CDR3 length: 15 residues. CDR3 loop: CASSSLTGVKKTQYF. In DNA form, the CDR3 reads TGTGCCAGCAGTTCACTGACAGGGGTGAAAAAGACCCAGTACTTC.

The chain links TRBV20-1 to TRBJ2-5, with 8 bases that match TRBD2. Germline loops: CDR1 DFQATT, CDR2 SNEGSKA (reference sequence). V lost 4 bases to trimming and J lost 3 bases; unmatched junction nucleotides: 7. The CDR3 is 14 amino acids. CDR3 amino acids: CSAIKQLAEETQYF. As DNA, the CDR3 is TGCAGTGCTATTAAACAACTAGCGGAAGAGACCCAGTACTTC.

The CDR3 here is CASSLWAGGSMDYGYTF. The CDR3 coding sequence is TGTGCCAGCAGCTTATGGGCTGGGGGGAGTATGGACTATGGCTACACCTTC. The gene calls are TRBV7-2 and TRBJ1-2; the D gene is possibly TRBD1 (5 bases). CDR3 length equals 17 residues. CDR1 is SGHTA, CDR2 FQGNSA, per germline. Trimming left V 2 bases short and J 3 bases short, with 19 bases between.

V usage is TRBV7-2 and J usage is TRBJ2-7; TRBD2 might be the D (6 bases). V was trimmed by 6 bases and J by 2 bases, leaving 14 bases between them. The length of the CDR3 is 14 residues. Germline-derived CDR1 and CDR2 are SGHTA and FQGNSA. CDR3 residues: CASSYRGSPYEQYF. The DNA for the CDR3 is TGTGCCAGCAGTTACCGGGGGAGCCCCTACGAGCAGTACTTC. Using reference TRBV7-2 and TRBJ2-7 for the parts outside the CDR3, the full variable domain is GAGVSQSPSNKVTEKGKDVELRCDPISGHTALYWYRQSLGQGLEFLIYFQGNSAPDKSGLPSDRFSAERTGGSVSTLTIQRTQQEDSAVYLCASSYRGSPYEQYFGPGTRLTVT.

As to this clonotype: A far larger clone is one base from this, pointing to a likely read error. The rearrangement joins TRBV10-2 to TRBJ2-3; the match to TRBD2 covers 7 bases. CDR3 size: 11 residues. Germline V CDR1 and CDR2: WSHSY, SAAADI. CDR3 residues: CASGTTDTRYF. For the CDR3, the DNA is TGCGCCAGCGGGACTACAGATACGCGGTATTTT.

Worth noting for this clonotype: This may arise from a read error, as a much more abundant clone is one base away. This rearrangement joins TRBV6-5 to TRBJ2-1, with D perhaps matching TRBD1 (6 bases). Germline lookup yields CDR1 MNHEY and CDR2 SVGAGI. The ends were cut back, 8 bases at V and 10 bases at J, with 18 bases in the middle. The CDR3 has 13 residues. CDR3 in DNA: TGTGCCAGCGGCCGGGACAACTCCTACGAGCAGTTCTTC. Its protein product is CASGRDNSYEQFF.

The rearrangement uses TRBV2 and TRBJ1-2; no reliable D call. V lost 7 bases, J lost 4 bases, and 7 bases lay in between. The germline V gene encodes CDR1 SNHLY and CDR2 FYNNEI. The CDR3 is 11 amino acids. The CDR3 loop is CASKGSYGYTF. Written as DNA, the CDR3 is TGTGCCAGCAAAGGCAGCTATGGCTACACCTTC.

This chain uses TRBV15 with TRBJ1-2; D uncertain. V lost 0 bases and J lost 4, with 9 bases in between. Per germline, CDR1 LNHNV and CDR2 YYDKDF (reference sequence). The CDR3 spans 14 residues. The CDR3 DNA reads TGTGCCACCAGCAGAGATAAAGCGAGCTATGGCTACACCTTC. Residues: CATSRDKASYGYTF.